These 32 T cell receptor beta chains originate from one sample sequenced in a study of T cell changes during pregnancy in multiple sclerosis. TCRdb's table, derived via immunoSEQ multiplex PCR, lists solely in-frame clones and lacks some. The sample consists of roughly 80,000 clones, approximately 94% of them appearing once. The sequencing here drew on peripheral blood, taken after pregnancy. Receptors originate from a female donor in good health, enrolled as a control in a pregnancy study.

This rearrangement joins TRBV6-4 to TRBJ1-6; no definite D call. Deletions cut 9 bases from V and 9 bases from J, with 18 bases between. This CDR3 has 14 amino acids. Per germline, CDR1 MRHNA and CDR2 SNTAGT. CDR3 DNA sequence: TGTGCCAGTGACGCGGGAGGGTATTTTTCACCCCTCCACTTT. Protein product: CASDAGGYFSPLHF.

The chain is built from TRBV10-2 and TRBJ2-5; D perhaps matches TRBD2 (7 bases). Germline V CDR1 and CDR2: WSHSY, SAAADI. The length of the CDR3 is 15 residues. The ends were cut back, 6 bases at V and 2 bases at J, with 16 bases in the middle. The CDR3, as DNA: TGCGCCAGCAGGTATCTGAGGGGGGGGCAAGAGACCCAGTACTTC. Protein product: CASRYLRGGQETQYF.

This clone was seen just once. The chain joins TRBV7-2 to TRBJ2-5, with D perhaps matching TRBD2 (5 bases). V dropped 1 base and J dropped 3 bases, with 9 bases sitting between them. The CDR3 length is 14 residues. Germline V gene sequence: CDR1 SGHTA, CDR2 FQGNSA. CDR3: CASSLVAPEETQYF. The CDR3 DNA follows: TGTGCCAGCAGCTTAGTAGCGCCTGAAGAGACCCAGTACTTC.

The chain combines TRBV7-2 with TRBJ2-7; 7 bases are a match to TRBD1. From germline, CDR1 is SGHTA and CDR2 FQGNSA. The CDR3 contains 15 residues. After removal of 5 bases from V and 3 bases from J, the junction contained 10 bases not matched to a gene. CDR3 region: CASSLPGTVVYEQYF. The CDR3 DNA follows: TGTGCCAGCAGCCTACCAGGGACAGTGGTCTACGAGCAGTACTTC.

The genes are TRBV4-1 and TRBJ2-7; weak D call: TRBD1 (5 bases). CDR1 and CDR2 (germline): MGHRA, YSYEKL. V was shortened by 0 bases and J by 2 bases, with 17 bases between the two germline ends. The CDR3 is 17 residues long. Written as DNA, the CDR3 is TGCGCCAGCAGCCAAGAAATGTCCGGACATTCCCCCTACGAGCAGTACTTC. It encodes CASSQEMSGHSPYEQYF.

This clone was seen just once. Other nucleotide sequences in the sample specify the same CDR3. CDR3 in DNA: TGTGCCAGTAGTATTGCAGGCGGGGGCTACACCTTC. This codes for CASSIAGGGYTF. The V call is TRBV19, the J call TRBJ1-2; no clear D gene. The V and J ends lost 3 bases and 8 bases respectively, with 10 bases between them. Per germline, CDR1 LNHDA and CDR2 SQIVND (reference sequence). This CDR3 region has 12 residues. The variable domain in full, completed from reference TRBV19 and TRBJ1-2, reads DGGITQSPKYLFRKEGQNVTLSCEQNLNHDAMYWYRQDPGQGLRLIYYSQIVNDFQKGDIAEGYSVSREKKESFPLTVTSAQKNPTAFYLCASSIAGGGYTFGSGTRLTVV.

This chain links TRBV6-5 with TRBJ1-5; TRBD1 might be the D (6 bases). The CDR3 runs 14 residues. Trimming took off 6 bases at V and 4 bases at J, with 13 bases between the two ends. Germline V gives CDR1 MNHEY, CDR2 SVGAGI. CDR3 sequence: CASSPDRRNQPQHF. The DNA for the CDR3 is TGTGCCAGCAGCCCTGACAGGAGAAATCAGCCCCAGCATTTT.

The chain uses TRBV28 and TRBJ1-1; D is possibly TRBD1 (5 bases). V was trimmed by 8 bases and J by 1 base, leaving 14 bases between them. The CDR3 contains 14 residues. CDR1 is MDHEN, CDR2 SYDVKM, per germline. CDR3 sequence: CASSVGGANTEAFF. The CDR3 DNA reads as TGTGCCAGCTCCGTTGGAGGGGCGAACACTGAAGCTTTCTTT.

This sequence joins TRBV7-5 and TRBJ2-7; TRBD2, the D gene given by the table, was not confirmed from the DNA. TRBV7-5 constitutes a pseudogene. The CDR3 covers 19 residues. The DNA for the CDR3 is TGTGCCAGAAGCCGTGGAGGGGGTAGGGACCGGGGGGTACCCTACGAGCAGTACTTC. It translates to CARSRGGGRDRGVPYEQYF.

This chain joins TRBV4-2 and TRBJ2-1; TRBD2 aligns across 8 bases. Germline trimming cut 3 bases from V and 12 bases from J; bases unmatched to any gene: 16. Germline V gene data show CDR1 as LGHNA and CDR2 as YNFKEQ. CDR3 size: 16 residues. Written as DNA, the CDR3 is TGTGCCAGCAGCCAGATACCGGGACTAGAATTATACCGGCAGTTCTTC. It yields the protein CASSQIPGLELYRQFF.

The rearrangement joins TRBV19 to TRBJ1-5; D gene ambiguous. V was pared by 4 bases and J by 3 bases, with 16 bases between. CDR3 length: 16 amino acids. Germline V lookup: CDR1 LNHDA, CDR2 SQIVND (reference sequence). CDR3 residues: CASSTRPGIYNQPQHF. The CDR3 bases are TGTGCCAGTAGTACCCGGCCGGGAATATACAATCAGCCCCAGCATTTT. The full variable domain, its missing parts supplied by reference TRBV19 and TRBJ1-5, is DGGITQSPKYLFRKEGQNVTLSCEQNLNHDAMYWYRQDPGQGLRLIYYSQIVNDFQKGDIAEGYSVSREKKESFPLTVTSAQKNPTAFYLCASSTRPGIYNQPQHFGDGTRLSIL.

CDR3 sequence reads: CASSPGQGINSPLHF. As DNA, the CDR3 is TGTGCCAGCTCACCGGGACAGGGGATTAATTCACCCCTCCACTTT. The rearrangement uses TRBV18 and TRBJ1-6, with 10 bases aligning to TRBD1. CDR1 is KGHSH and CDR2 is LQKENI in the germline V gene. This CDR3 spans 15 amino acids. Trimming at V came to 3 bases and at J to 6 bases, leaving 2 bases not matched to a gene.

This sequence joins TRBV2 and TRBJ2-1; 9 bases fit TRBD2. This CDR3 has 14 residues. Per the germline V gene, CDR1 is SNHLY and CDR2 is FYNNEI. Losses at the gene ends were 5 bases for V and 8 bases for J; bases not matched to a gene: 7. The CDR3 DNA is TGTGCCAGCAGTCCGGGACTAGCTGTCCATGAGCAGTTCTTC. It is translated as CASSPGLAVHEQFF.

The chain recombines TRBV19 with TRBJ1-1; 8 bases fit TRBD1. Germline V gives CDR1 LNHDA, CDR2 SQIVND (reference sequence). Trimming at V came to 9 bases and at J to 5 bases, leaving 8 bases not matched to a gene. This CDR3 contains 13 residues. CDR3: CASFRGLGTEAFF. CDR3 in DNA: TGTGCCAGCTTCAGGGGGCTTGGGACTGAAGCTTTCTTT.

The rearrangement links TRBV7-3 to TRBJ2-7; TRBD2 is a possible D gene (6 bases). The CDR3 covers 13 residues. Germline loops: CDR1 SGHTA, CDR2 FQGTGA. V dropped 4 bases and J dropped 3 bases, with 10 bases sitting between them. The DNA for the CDR3 is TGTGCCAGCAGCTCCGTGGGGGGCTACGAGCAGTACTTC. Translation gives CASSSVGGYEQYF.

The chain couples TRBV11-3 to TRBJ2-1; D perhaps matches TRBD2 (6 bases). CDR1 and CDR2 from the germline V gene are SGHNT and YENEEA. The CDR3 is made up of 16 amino acids. Trimming took off 6 bases at V and 0 bases at J, with 15 bases between the two ends. For the CDR3, the DNA is TGTGCCAGCAGTCGCGGCGGGGTTAGCTCCTACAATGAGCAGTTCTTC. Translated, it gives CASSRGGVSSYNEQFF.

V and J are TRBV7-8 and TRBJ2-7; weak D call: TRBD1 (5 bases). V was clipped by 4 bases and J by 2 bases, with 12 bases between them. The CDR3 spans 14 residues. CDR1 and CDR2 (germline): SGHVS, FQNEAQ. CDR3 loop: CASSSSRVAYEQYF. The CDR3 DNA is TGTGCCAGCAGCTCAAGCAGGGTGGCCTACGAGCAGTACTTC.

The V call is TRBV11-3, the J call TRBJ2-1; no clear D gene. V lost 1 base, J lost 4 bases, and 5 bases lay in between. Germline V gene lookup returns CDR1 SGHNT and CDR2 YENEEA. The CDR3 length is 13 residues. CDR3 nucleotide sequence: TGTGCCAGCAGCTTAGGGCTGTACAATGAGCAGTTCTTC. Translating gives CASSLGLYNEQFF.

This rearrangement joins TRBV9 to TRBJ2-3, with 9 bases aligning to TRBD2. The germline V gene has CDR1 SGDLS and CDR2 YYNGEE. The CDR3 covers 15 residues. The V gene end was trimmed by 0 bases and the J gene end by 2 bases; junction bases not matched to a gene: 1. The CDR3 DNA sequence: TGTGCCAGCAGCGTAGGACTAGCGGTCACAGATACGCAGTATTTT. Protein sequence: CASSVGLAVTDTQYF.

The chain has TRBV5-5 and TRBJ2-7; no clear D. The CDR3 loop spans 14 amino acids. Trimming took off 3 bases at V and 3 bases at J, with 13 bases between the two ends. Germline V gene lookup returns CDR1 SGHKS and CDR2 YYEKEE (reference sequence). CDR3 sequence reads: CASSYPYIGYEQYF. The CDR3, as DNA: TGTGCCAGCAGCTACCCCTATATTGGCTACGAGCAGTACTTC.

J is TRBJ2-1 and V is TRBV4-3; 7 bases are a match to TRBD2. The trim removed 4 bases at V and 6 bases at J, leaving 6 bases unmatched. Germline CDR1 LGHNA, CDR2 YSLEER. The CDR3 spans 14 residues. The CDR3 nucleotides read TGCGCCAGCAGCCTAACCGGGGGGTTCAATGAGCAGTTCTTC. As protein: CASSLTGGFNEQFF.

The chain uses TRBV28 and TRBJ2-5; TRBD2 matches at 7 bases. From germline, CDR1 is MDHEN and CDR2 SYDVKM. The CDR3 is 14 amino acids. Unmatched junction bases numbered 7, after V lost 6 bases and J lost 3 bases. The chain's CDR3 is CASRPAGEKETQYF. CDR3 sequence (DNA): TGTGCCAGCAGGCCGGCGGGAGAGAAAGAGACCCAGTACTTC.

This chain links TRBV11-3 with TRBJ2-1; D unresolved. The germline V and J ends were trimmed by 1 base and 0 bases, with 7 bases remaining between them. CDR3 length: 15 amino acids. CDR1 and CDR2 from the germline V gene are SGHNT and YENEEA. The CDR3 sequence: CASSLVSNSYNEQFF. The DNA for the CDR3 is TGTGCCAGCAGCTTAGTGAGCAACTCCTACAATGAGCAGTTCTTC. The whole variable domain, remainder taken from reference TRBV11-3 and TRBJ2-1, is EAGVVQSPRYKIIEKKQPVAFWCNPISGHNTLYWYLQNLGQGPELLIRYENEEAVDDSQLPKDRFSAERLKGVDSTLKIQPAELGDSAVYLCASSLVSNSYNEQFFGPGTRLTVL.

The rearrangement joins TRBV7-2 to TRBJ1-2, with 8 bases lining up with TRBD1. This CDR3 is 15 amino acids long. Germline V lookup: CDR1 SGHTA, CDR2 FQGNSA. V was clipped by 6 bases and J by 4 bases; unmatched bases: 10. CDR3 DNA sequence: TGTGCCAGCAGTTCTACTGTACAGGGGGGCTATGGCTACACCTTC. It encodes CASSSTVQGGYGYTF.

This chain connects TRBV18 to TRBJ2-2, with a possible D match to TRBD2 (5 bases). V lost 4 bases and J lost 6, with 6 bases in between. The CDR3 consists of 12 residues. The germline V gene has CDR1 KGHSH and CDR2 LQKENI. CDR3 loop: CASSQRAGELFF. DNA of the CDR3: TGTGCCAGCTCACAGAGGGCCGGGGAGCTGTTTTTT.

This chain uses TRBV5-6 with TRBJ1-2; D ambiguous. V was cut by 0 bases and J by 4 bases, with 19 bases left in between. Germline V gene lookup returns CDR1 SGHDT and CDR2 YYEEEE. CDR3 length equals 17 residues. The CDR3 here is CASSLAFKAGDSYGYTF. The DNA of the CDR3 is TGTGCCAGCAGCTTGGCCTTCAAGGCCGGAGATAGCTATGGCTACACCTTC. The whole variable domain, remainder taken from reference TRBV5-6 and TRBJ1-2, is DAGVTQSPTHLIKTRGQQVTLRCSPKSGHDTVSWYQQALGQGPQFIFQYYEEEERQRGNFPDRFSGHQFPNYSSELNVNALLLGDSALYLCASSLAFKAGDSYGYTFGSGTRLTVV.

The chain joins TRBV10-3 to TRBJ2-7; TRBD1 might be the D (5 bases). CDR3 length equals 12 residues. V dropped 6 bases and J dropped 4 bases, with 10 bases sitting between them. Germline V gene data show CDR1 as ENHRY and CDR2 as SYGVKD. CDR3 DNA sequence: TGTGCCATCAGCGGACATACATACGAGCAGTACTTC. Translated, it gives CAISGHTYEQYF.

This clone has a single count. The V and J genes are TRBV5-1 and TRBJ2-3; TRBD2 is a possible D gene (6 bases). V lost 3 bases and J 0 bases, leaving 8 bases between the germline ends. Looked up from germline, CDR1 is SGHRS and CDR2 is YFSETQ. CDR3 length: 14 amino acids. CDR3 nucleotide sequence: TGCGCCAGCAGCTCGGGGACTAGCACAGATACGCAGTATTTT. This encodes CASSSGTSTDTQYF.

The chain recombines TRBV9 with TRBJ2-7; D might be TRBD2 (6 bases). The CDR3 runs 13 residues. V lost 4 bases and J lost 2, with 10 bases in between. Germline V gene sequence: CDR1 SGDLS, CDR2 YYNGEE. The CDR3 DNA sequence: TGTGCCAGCAGCTCGGGGGTTGCCTACGAGCAGTACTTC. Encoded protein: CASSSGVAYEQYF.

The chain links TRBV7-6 to TRBJ2-3; D gene ambiguous. This CDR3 is 14 amino acids long. Looked up from germline, CDR1 is SGHVS and CDR2 is FNYEAQ. V lost 4 bases and J 4 bases, leaving 12 bases between the germline ends. CDR3: CASSSRRSADTQYF. Here the CDR3 DNA reads TGTGCCAGCAGCTCCCGGCGGAGTGCAGATACGCAGTATTTT.

This chain joins TRBV5-6 and TRBJ2-3; 7 nucleotides line up with TRBD2. The germline V gene has CDR1 SGHDT and CDR2 YYEEEE. The CDR3 consists of 17 residues. Trimming took 3 bases from V and 4 from J; bases not matched to a gene: 14. CDR3 sequence reads: CASSSPTSRVLADTQYF. CDR3 DNA sequence: TGTGCCAGCAGCTCGCCGACTAGCCGGGTTCTTGCAGATACGCAGTATTTT.

The gene calls are TRBV6-5 and TRBJ1-6; D gene uncertain. The CDR3 runs 14 residues. V was pared by 6 bases and J by 7 bases, with 13 bases between. Germline V gene data show CDR1 as MNHEY and CDR2 as SVGAGI. CDR3 DNA sequence: TGTGCCAGCAGCCTGCGGGCGGGGAATTCACCCCTCCACTTT. This translates into CASSLRAGNSPLHF.